This T cell receptor beta chain is from a study of cytomegalovirus exposure and HLA in healthy donors. Both 60 Vbeta primers and 13 Jbeta primers went into the PCR. Sequencing was performed with immunoSEQ multiplex PCR; in TCRdb, only in-frame clones are kept and a portion is missing. There are over 150,000 clones in the sample; 70% to 85% occur only once, and 2.1% lies in the top ten. This clonotype was obtained from a man aged 35-49 years in good health and CMV-seronegative. The sequenced sample consisted of PBMCs.

CDR3 in amino acids: CASSWTGETQYF. Here the CDR3 DNA reads TGTGCCAGCAGCTGGACAGGGGAGACCCAGTACTTC. The rearrangement joins TRBV7-9 to TRBJ2-5, with 8 bases aligning to TRBD1. The CDR3 is 12 amino acids. From germline, CDR1 is SEHNR and CDR2 FQNEAQ (reference sequence). The trim removed 4 bases at V and 5 bases at J, leaving 0 bases unmatched. The full variable domain, completed using reference TRBV7-9 and TRBJ2-5, is DTGVSQNPRHKITKRGQNVTFRCDPISEHNRLYWYRQTLGQGPEFLTYFQNEAQLEKSRLLSDRFSAERPKGSFSTLEIQRTEQGDSAMYLCASSWTGETQYFGPGTRLLVL.